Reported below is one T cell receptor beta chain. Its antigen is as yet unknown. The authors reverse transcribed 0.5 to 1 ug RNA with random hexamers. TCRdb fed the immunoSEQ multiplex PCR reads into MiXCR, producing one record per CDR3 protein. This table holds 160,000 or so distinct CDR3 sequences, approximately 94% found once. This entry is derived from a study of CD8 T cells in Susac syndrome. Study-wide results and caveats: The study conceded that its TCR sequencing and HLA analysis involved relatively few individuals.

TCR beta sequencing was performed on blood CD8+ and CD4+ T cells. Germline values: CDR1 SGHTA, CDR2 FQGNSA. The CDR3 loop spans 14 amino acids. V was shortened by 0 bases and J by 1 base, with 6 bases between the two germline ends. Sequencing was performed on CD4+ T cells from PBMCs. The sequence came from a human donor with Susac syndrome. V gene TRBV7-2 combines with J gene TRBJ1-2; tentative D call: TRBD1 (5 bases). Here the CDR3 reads CASSLATVNYGYTF. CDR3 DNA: TGTGCCAGCAGCTTAGCGACAGTTAACTATGGCTACACCTTC.